These 10 T cell receptor beta chains came from one sample sequenced in a study of shared clonotypes between healthy human individuals. Sequenced by immunoSEQ multiplex PCR; TCRdb stores in-frame clones only, minus some. The data contain 2 million to 2.5 million clones, over 85% of them seen just once; the ten biggest clones take up under 0.15%. Sequencing was done on a sample of naive CD4+ T cells sorted from blood. Subset: CD45RA+ positively selected. These receptors were collected from a man aged 18 to 35 in good health.

The chain is built from TRBV5-1 and TRBJ2-1; no firm D call. From germline, CDR1 is SGHRS and CDR2 YFSETQ. The CDR3 is 18 amino acids. V lost 0 bases and J lost 1, with 17 bases in between. The CDR3: CASSLVVVGGSSYNEQFF. The CDR3 region has the DNA TGCGCCAGCAGCTTGGTAGTGGTGGGCGGTTCGTCCTACAATGAGCAGTTCTTC.

Regarding this clone: The same CDR3 can be traced to other DNA sequences in this sample. The chain carries TRBV5-1 and TRBJ2-5; 7 nucleotides line up with TRBD2. The CDR3 length is 16 residues. V lost 0 bases to trimming and J lost 1 base; unmatched junction nucleotides: 6. The germline gives CDR1 SGHRS, CDR2 YFSETQ. DNA for the CDR3: TGCGCCAGCAGCTTGGCCGGGCGGGGGTCCCAAGAGACCCAGTACTTC. Encoded protein: CASSLAGRGSQETQYF. The complete variable domain, with remaining parts taken from reference TRBV5-1 and TRBJ2-5, reads KAGVTQTPRYLIKTRGQQVTLSCSPISGHRSVSWYQQTPGQGLQFLFEYFSETQRNKGNFPGRFSGRQFSNSRSEMNVSTLELGDSALYLCASSLAGRGSQETQYFGPGTRLLVL.

J is TRBJ2-1 and V is TRBV5-1; 11 bases are a match to TRBD2. CDR1 is SGHRS and CDR2 is YFSETQ in the germline V gene. V gave up 1 base and J gave up 2 bases; unmatched junction bases: 8. The CDR3 has 18 residues. This CDR3 reads CASSLNSGGAFPYNEQFF. The CDR3 nucleotides read TGCGCCAGCAGCTTGAATAGCGGGGGGGCCTTCCCCTACAATGAGCAGTTCTTC.

CDR3 nucleotide sequence: TGTGCCAGCTCACGGAGGCGCTCAGATACGCAGTATTTT. This translates into CASSRRRSDTQYF. The chain uses TRBV18 and TRBJ2-3, with TRBD2 as a possible D gene (5 bases). Trimming took off 4 bases at V and 4 bases at J, with 9 bases between the two ends. The CDR3 has 13 amino acids. CDR1 and CDR2 from the germline V gene are KGHSH and LQKENI.

The chain's CDR3 is CASSINRGVNTGELFF. CDR3 bases: TGTGCCAGCAGCATCAACAGGGGGGTGAACACCGGGGAGCTGTTTTTT. J is TRBJ2-2 and V is TRBV7-2; TRBD1 matches at 8 bases. V lost 5 bases, J lost 1 base, and 6 bases stayed unmatched. The CDR3 covers 16 residues. Looked up from germline, CDR1 is SGHTA and CDR2 is FQGNSA.

The V and J genes are TRBV2 and TRBJ2-1, with D perhaps matching TRBD1 (5 bases). There are 10 residues in the CDR3. V dropped 5 bases and J dropped 10 bases, with 6 bases sitting between them. Germline loops: CDR1 SNHLY, CDR2 FYNNEI. CDR3: CASSWTEQFF. DNA for the CDR3: TGTGCCAGCAGTTGGACAGAGCAGTTCTTC.

The V call is TRBV27, the J call TRBJ1-6, with no clear D. Germline V lookup: CDR1 MNHEY, CDR2 SMNVEV (reference sequence). CDR3 length: 15 residues. V was trimmed by 2 bases and J by 7 bases, leaving 12 bases between them. The CDR3 DNA sequence: TGTGCCAGCAGTTTAAGCGCCAGATTAAATTCACCCCTCCACTTT. It encodes CASSLSARLNSPLHF.

A note on this clone: Within the sample, other DNA sequences also encode this same CDR3. The chain has TRBV6-1 and TRBJ1-6; D gene ambiguous. Trimming left V 4 bases short and J 0 bases short, with 7 bases between. Looked up from germline, CDR1 is MNHNS and CDR2 is SASEGT. The CDR3 totals 15 residues. CDR3 protein: CASSGGSSYNSPLHF. Here the CDR3 DNA reads TGTGCCAGCAGTGGGGGTAGCTCCTATAATTCACCCCTCCACTTT.

This sequence joins TRBV30 and TRBJ1-2, with D unclear. V was shortened by 5 bases and J by 5 bases, with 12 bases between the two germline ends. The CDR3 has 12 residues. Germline loops: CDR1 GTSNPN, CDR2 SVGIG (reference sequence). CDR3 protein: CAWAYGPYGYTF. In DNA, the CDR3 is TGTGCCTGGGCCTACGGGCCTTATGGCTACACCTTC.

The V and J genes are TRBV5-1 and TRBJ2-2, with TRBD2 matching over 7 bases. The CDR3 runs 16 residues. The ends lost 4 bases at V and 3 bases at J; junction bases unmatched: 9. Germline assignment: CDR1 SGHRS and CDR2 YFSETQ. The CDR3 DNA is TGCGCCAGCAGCCCGACGAGCGGGGAGGACACCGGGGAGCTGTTTTTT. Translated, it gives CASSPTSGEDTGELFF.